The entry below describes one T cell receptor (beta chain). This entry is derived from a study of human T cells and chemical hapten exposure. Study-level information: Alopecia areata, totalis or universalis affected patients who were mostly female.

A single record per CDR3 protein comes from TCRdb applying MiXCR to the RACE reads. The table has approximately 370,000 distinct CDR3 sequences, around 5.5% seen once. Indicated time point: pre-sensitization, week 0. As for treatment: therapeutic diphenylcyclopropenone sensitization with weekly scalp DPC. The length of the CDR3 is 16 residues. V was trimmed by 2 bases and J by 3 bases, leaving 15 bases between them. Per the germline V gene, CDR1 is MNHEY and CDR2 is SMNVEV (reference sequence). Source: whole blood, taken in connection with sensitization to the hapten diphenylcyclopropenone (DPC). This receptor was identified in a woman in her late teens or twenties with alopecia areata. Some clones in this sample may be carry-over from other donors' samples. The V call is TRBV27, the J call TRBJ2-3; D unresolved. The CDR3 loop is CASSLEIHLGTDTQYF. In DNA form, the CDR3 reads TGTGCCAGCAGTTTAGAGATACACTTGGGGACAGATACGCAGTATTTT.